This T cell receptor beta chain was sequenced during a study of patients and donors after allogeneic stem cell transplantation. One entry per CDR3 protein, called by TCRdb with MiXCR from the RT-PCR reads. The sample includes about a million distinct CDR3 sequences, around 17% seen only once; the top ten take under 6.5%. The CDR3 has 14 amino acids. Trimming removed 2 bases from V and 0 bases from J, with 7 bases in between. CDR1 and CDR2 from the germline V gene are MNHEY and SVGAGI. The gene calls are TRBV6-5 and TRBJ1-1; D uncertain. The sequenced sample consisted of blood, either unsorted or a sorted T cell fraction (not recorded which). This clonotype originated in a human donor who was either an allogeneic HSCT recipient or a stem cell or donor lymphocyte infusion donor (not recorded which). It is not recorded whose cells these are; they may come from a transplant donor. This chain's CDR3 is CASSYKGLNTEAFF. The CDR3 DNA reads TGTGCCAGCAGTTACAAGGGCTTGAACACTGAAGCTTTCTTT.